Here is one T cell receptor beta chain with its context. In the authors' workflow: Using reference gene primer amplification, nucleated cell counts were estimated. Some clones are missing from TCRdb's copy, which holds only in-frame ones; the method was immunoSEQ multiplex PCR. Clone size and V and J calls were adopted from that table, with D and trimming inferred from the DNA. Of roughly 500,000 clones in the sample, approximately 83% were seen once. This sample was taken from a study of blood T cell repertoires in COVID-19. Study-level background: Specimens from acute and convalescent COVID-19 originated in the United States, Italy and Spain. Sources were T cells, B-cell-depleted T cells, or PBMCs; the material itself was cDNA or gDNA.

Input material: peripheral blood. This sequence was found in a human donor in a cohort sampled during active COVID-19.

CDR3 region: CASSSRTGGTDTQYF. The CDR3 DNA follows: TGTGCCAGCAGTTCCCGGACAGGGGGGACAGATACGCAGTATTTT. The rearrangement joins TRBV6-4 to TRBJ2-3, with 10 bases matching TRBD1. The CDR3 covers 15 residues. V lost 5 bases to trimming and J lost 3 bases; unmatched junction nucleotides: 5. Germline CDR1 and CDR2: MRHNA and SNTAGT.